The 17 T cell receptor beta chains presented below share a single source sample, sequenced in a study of neurological immune-mediated disorders. TCRdb reprocessed the 5' RACE reads with MiXCR, giving one entry per CDR3 protein. The data hold fewer than 90,000 distinct CDR3 sequences, with 10% observed a single time. The time point is: longitudinal time-point 1 (baseline). The sample comprised PBMCs. These receptors all stem from a man aged 25 to 40 in good health.

This clonotype was observed many times. This chain links TRBV7-6 with TRBJ2-1, with TRBD2 as a possible D gene (5 bases). The CDR3 consists of 16 residues. Per the germline V gene, CDR1 is SGHVS and CDR2 is FNYEAQ. The germline V and J ends were trimmed by 5 bases and 1 base, with 15 bases remaining between them. The CDR3 bases are TGTGCCAGCAGCCCCGTTGTGGGGAGTTCCTACAATGAGCAGTTCTTC. It codes for CASSPVVGSSYNEQFF.

This clonotype has at least ten counts. The chain carries TRBV28 and TRBJ2-1, with TRBD1 identical over 7 bases. Germline assignment: CDR1 MDHEN and CDR2 SYDVKM. This CDR3 has 12 amino acids. Trimming at V came to 2 bases and at J to 12 bases, leaving 4 bases not matched to a gene. In DNA form, the CDR3 reads TGTGCCAGCAGTTTAGACAGGGTCGGGCAGTTCTTC. Protein: CASSLDRVGQFF.

The sample holds many counts of this clonotype. The chain joins TRBV11-1 to TRBJ2-4; D might be TRBD1 (6 bases). Trimming took off 3 bases at V and 7 bases at J, with 22 bases between the two ends. This CDR3 has 17 residues. Germline V gene sequence: CDR1 SGHAT, CDR2 FQDESV (reference sequence). CDR3 nucleotide sequence: TGTGCCAGCAGCTTGAAGGTGGGGGCATGGGTGAGGAACATTCAGTACTTC. This sequence encodes CASSLKVGAWVRNIQYF.

V is TRBV29-1 and J is TRBJ2-7; D ambiguous. Between the trimmed V and J ends, which lost 0 bases and 3 bases, there was a span of 6 bases. There are 12 residues in the CDR3. In germline, CDR1 is SQVTM, CDR2 ANQGSEA. CDR3 in DNA: TGCAGCGTTGAAGATCTAGACTACGAGCAGTACTTC. This sequence encodes CSVEDLDYEQYF.

This clonotype was recorded many times. As DNA, the CDR3 is TGTGCCAGCAGCCTAGCGGGAGGGCGAGATACGCAGTATTTT. It specifies CASSLAGGRDTQYF. The chain is built from TRBV28 and TRBJ2-3; 12 nucleotides align to TRBD2. V lost 6 bases and J lost 5; bases outside the gene matches: 3. CDR3 size: 14 residues. Germline CDR1 MDHEN, CDR2 SYDVKM.

This clonotype has ten or more counts. The genes are TRBV5-1 and TRBJ2-1; 16 nucleotides agree with TRBD2. Germline V gene lookup returns CDR1 SGHRS and CDR2 YFSETQ. V was clipped by 0 bases and J by 9 bases; unmatched bases: 12. The CDR3 covers 19 residues. This CDR3 reads CASSLEGLAGGPGGGEQFF. CDR3 nucleotides: TGCGCCAGCAGCTTGGAGGGACTAGCGGGAGGGCCGGGGGGCGGTGAGCAGTTCTTC.

This clonotype was counted ten times or more. The V and J genes are TRBV7-2 and TRBJ1-2, with D possibly TRBD1 on 5 matching bases. The CDR3 runs 14 residues. CDR1 is SGHTA, CDR2 FQGNSA, per germline. Trimming removed 5 bases at V and 5 bases at J, with 15 bases between. The CDR3 loop reads CASSLDWGDYGYTF. CDR3 DNA sequence: TGTGCCAGCAGCCTGGATTGGGGGGATTATGGCTACACCTTC.

At least ten counts were recorded for this clonotype. The chain carries TRBV5-1 and TRBJ2-2; no clear D gene. The V and J ends lost 0 bases and 0 bases respectively, with 6 bases between them. CDR3 length equals 15 residues. Per germline, CDR1 SGHRS and CDR2 YFSETQ. CDR3 protein: CASSLDNPNTGELFF. DNA for the CDR3: TGCGCCAGCAGCTTGGATAATCCGAACACCGGGGAGCTGTTTTTT.

This clonotype was seen repeatedly, ten times or more. The chain employs TRBV11-2 and TRBJ2-5; 12 nucleotides align to TRBD2. This CDR3 spans 15 amino acids. The V gene's germline CDR1 is SGHAT and CDR2 FQNNGV. After removal of 5 bases from V and 10 bases from J, the junction contained 11 bases not matched to a gene. CDR3 residues: CASSPTSGSAVSQYF. CDR3 DNA: TGTGCCAGCAGCCCGACTAGCGGGAGTGCAGTGAGCCAGTACTTC.

There are many counts of this clonotype. The chain recombines TRBV20-1 with TRBJ2-1; 9 bases match TRBD2. The CDR3 has 14 amino acids. Losses at the gene ends were 1 base for V and 9 bases for J; bases not matched to a gene: 7. In germline, CDR1 is DFQATT, CDR2 SNEGSKA (reference sequence). The CDR3 here is CSARGGRGAFEQFF. The CDR3 DNA is TGCAGTGCTAGAGGCGGGAGGGGCGCTTTTGAGCAGTTCTTC.

This clonotype has at least ten counts. The J gene is TRBJ2-7, the V gene TRBV7-2; possibly TRBD1 for D (5 bases). The CDR3 runs 13 residues. The germline V gene encodes CDR1 SGHTA and CDR2 FQGNSA. V was trimmed by 5 bases and J by 7 bases, leaving 15 bases between them. The CDR3 protein is CASSTLRAEEQYF. The CDR3 DNA reads as TGTGCCAGCAGCACCCTCAGGGCCGAGGAGCAGTACTTC.

In its sample, this clonotype was seen many times. This chain uses TRBV15 with TRBJ1-5; possibly TRBD1 for D (5 bases). The CDR3 has 16 residues. Germline CDR1 reads LNHNV; CDR2 reads YYDKDF (reference sequence). V was trimmed by 0 bases and J by 1 base, leaving 10 bases between them. Here the CDR3 DNA reads TGTGCCACCAGCAGAGACAGGGTTTTCAGCAATCAGCCCCAGCATTTT. As protein: CATSRDRVFSNQPQHF.

This clonotype was recorded many times. This rearrangement joins TRBV20-1 to TRBJ2-1, with 10 bases fitting TRBD2. Germline trimming cut 1 base from V and 4 bases from J; bases unmatched to any gene: 4. Germline values: CDR1 DFQATT, CDR2 SNEGSKA (reference sequence). CDR3 length: 15 amino acids. The CDR3 DNA is TGCAGTGCTAGAGGGGGAGCGGGAGGGTACAATGAGCAGTTCTTC. This gives the protein CSARGGAGGYNEQFF.

A few counts support this clonotype. This chain connects TRBV28 to TRBJ2-3; TRBD1 matches 7 bases. With 5 bases clipped from V and 3 bases from J, the junction kept 5 bases outside the gene matches. The CDR3 is 14 residues long. Germline V gene lookup returns CDR1 MDHEN and CDR2 SYDVKM. In nucleotides, the CDR3 is TGTGCCAGCAGTCCAACAGGGGTAACAGATACGCAGTATTTT. This sequence encodes CASSPTGVTDTQYF.

This clonotype came up many times. This sequence joins TRBV14 and TRBJ2-5; TRBD2 aligns across 8 bases. The germline CDR1 and CDR2 sequences are SGHDN and FVKESK. There are 13 residues in the CDR3. V lost 3 bases, J lost 4 bases, and 1 base stayed unmatched. This CDR3 reads CASSHGRGETQYF. CDR3 bases: TGTGCCAGCAGCCACGGGAGGGGAGAGACCCAGTACTTC.

This clonotype was counted many times. The V and J genes are TRBV7-2 and TRBJ1-1; TRBD1 might be the D (5 bases). CDR1 is SGHTA and CDR2 is FQGNSA in the germline V gene. The CDR3 is made up of 18 amino acids. V was clipped by 6 bases and J by 0 bases, with 23 bases between them. This CDR3 is CASRSAFRAQQMNTEAFF. The CDR3 nucleotides are TGTGCCAGCAGATCAGCCTTCAGGGCGCAACAAATGAACACTGAAGCTTTCTTT.

Comment on this clonotype: A much larger clone is a single base away; this may be a read error. V usage is TRBV2 and J usage is TRBJ2-7; D unresolved. Trimming cost V 2 bases and J 12 bases, with 14 bases left between them. Germline V CDR1 and CDR2: SNHLY, FYNNEI. This CDR3 has 12 residues. The CDR3 is CASSESARRRYF. Here the CDR3 DNA reads TGTGCCAGCAGTGAATCGGCTAGGCGCAGGTACTTC.